Below, 9 T cell receptor beta chains from the same sample are listed, as sequenced in a study of cytomegalovirus exposure and HLA in healthy donors (TCRdb year 2017). The library was made by the immunoSEQ multiplex PCR assay. Sourced from immuneACCESS, this table was stored by TCRdb with only in-frame sequences that have V and J called. A share of the clones is absent; for the studies checked, an unresolved V gene accounts for under half, and the remainder has no known explanation. This sample gives over 120,000 clones in total; around 90% of them show up just once. The ten largest make up about 6.7% of the sample. Sequencing used PBMCs. The receptors originated from a woman under 40 in good health and CMV-seropositive.

The chain combines TRBV5-8 with TRBJ2-5; 7 bases line up with TRBD1. The CDR3 has 17 amino acids. Trimming removed 2 bases from V and 0 bases from J; junction bases left unmatched: 10. Germline V gene lookup returns CDR1 SGHTS and CDR2 YDEGEE. The CDR3 protein is CASSFGTAPRYQETQYF. The CDR3 nucleotides are TGTGCCAGCAGCTTCGGGACAGCACCAAGGTACCAAGAGACCCAGTACTTC. The variable domain in full, completed from reference TRBV5-8 and TRBJ2-5, reads EAGVTQSPTHLIKTRGQQATLRCSPISGHTSVYWYQQALGLGLQFLLWYDEGEERNRGNFPPRFSGRQFPNYSSELNVNALELEDSALYLCASSFGTAPRYQETQYFGPGTRLLVL.

This clone appeared a single time. As DNA, the CDR3 is TGTGCCAGCAGCCTGACCCCGGGACTAGCGGACAATGAGCAGTTCTTC. This translates into CASSLTPGLADNEQFF. The rearrangement joins TRBV7-6 to TRBJ2-1, with 11 bases aligning to TRBD2. V dropped 5 bases and J dropped 5; count of bases not matched to a gene: 8. The CDR3 covers 16 residues. CDR1 and CDR2 (germline): SGHVS, FNYEAQ.

This clone occurred a few times. This chain connects TRBV6-1 to TRBJ2-7; 8 bases are shared with TRBD1. Germline lookup yields CDR1 MNHNS and CDR2 SASEGT. V shed 5 bases, J shed 0 bases, and the junction held 6 bases outside the gene matches. This CDR3 contains 15 residues. The CDR3, as DNA: TGTGCCAGCAGTCCGACAGGGGAAGGCTCCTACGAGCAGTACTTC. This encodes CASSPTGEGSYEQYF.

The rearrangement joins TRBV5-1 to TRBJ2-5; D gene unclear. The CDR3 spans 13 residues. V was clipped by 0 bases and J by 4 bases, with 7 bases between them. CDR1 and CDR2 from the germline V gene are SGHRS and YFSETQ. The CDR3 DNA reads TGCGCCAGCAGCTTGGGGTCGAGAGAGACCCAGTACTTC. As protein: CASSLGSRETQYF.

The chain uses TRBV7-7 and TRBJ2-7, with a tentative D call TRBD2 (5 bases). The germline V and J ends were trimmed by 2 bases and 6 bases, with 14 bases remaining between them. This CDR3 has 14 amino acids. Germline lookup yields CDR1 SSHAT and CDR2 FNYEAQ (reference sequence). As DNA, the CDR3 is TGTGCCAGCAGCTTAACCCTCTCTAGCACCGAGCAGTACTTC. Translated: CASSLTLSSTEQYF.

The rearrangement uses TRBV9 and TRBJ2-1; D remains unclear. Per germline, CDR1 SGDLS and CDR2 YYNGEE. V was clipped by 4 bases and J by 4 bases, with 9 bases between them. This CDR3 has 13 residues. For the CDR3, the DNA is TGTGCCAGCAGCATTCAGGATTACAATGAGCAGTTCTTC. Amino acid sequence: CASSIQDYNEQFF.

The CDR3 here is CASSPTGVGYGYTF. The CDR3 region has the DNA TGTGCCAGCAGTCCCACAGGGGTCGGCTATGGCTACACCTTC. The chain recombines TRBV28 with TRBJ1-2; 7 bases align to TRBD1. This CDR3 comprises 14 residues. Germline V lookup: CDR1 MDHEN, CDR2 SYDVKM. Unmatched junction bases numbered 7, after V lost 5 bases and J lost 4 bases.

The gene calls are TRBV9 and TRBJ2-3; 8 bases map to TRBD2. Germline V gene lookup returns CDR1 SGDLS and CDR2 YYNGEE. Trimming removed 0 bases from V and 6 bases from J; junction bases left unmatched: 6. The CDR3 has 15 residues. CDR3 residues: CASSVGAGAADTQYF. CDR3 nucleotides: TGTGCCAGCAGCGTAGGAGCGGGAGCGGCGGATACGCAGTATTTT.

The V and J genes are TRBV27 and TRBJ2-2, with TRBD2 as a possible D gene (5 bases). The CDR3 runs to 15 residues. V was cut by 2 bases and J by 1 base, with 8 bases left in between. Germline values: CDR1 MNHEY, CDR2 SMNVEV (reference sequence). The DNA for the CDR3 is TGTGCCAGCAGTTTAGCGGGCTTGAACACCGGGGAGCTGTTTTTT. Amino acid sequence: CASSLAGLNTGELFF.